These 3 T cell receptor beta chains came from one sample sequenced in a study of identical twins. TCRdb recomputed calls from the 5' RACE reads with MiXCR, one row per CDR3 protein. The table lists some 1,600,000 distinct CDR3 sequences, roughly 35% of them singletons, with under 0.35% in the top ten. Sample: cord blood. These TCRs come from a newborn girl in good health.

V usage is TRBV12-3 or TRBV12-4 and J usage is TRBJ1-5, with TRBD1 as a possible D gene (5 bases). There are 13 residues in the CDR3. Trimming removed 1 base at V and 9 bases at J, with 10 bases between. The CDR3: CASSLGRVGPQHF. DNA for the CDR3: TGTGCCAGCAGTTTAGGCAGGGTGGGGCCCCAGCATTTT.

This clonotype was observed a few times. This rearrangement joins TRBV20-1 to TRBJ1-2; D is unresolved. Germline V CDR1 and CDR2: DFQATT, SNEGSKA (reference sequence). CDR3 size: 14 residues. V was shortened by 0 bases and J by 0 bases, with 8 bases between the two germline ends. The CDR3, as DNA: TGCAGTGCTAGAGATCCTCTCGCTAACTATGGCTACACCTTC. Its protein product is CSARDPLANYGYTF.

This rearrangement joins TRBV3-1 to TRBJ2-3, with 9 bases lining up with TRBD2. The CDR3 covers 15 residues. CDR1 is LGHDT and CDR2 is YNNKEL in the germline V gene (reference sequence). J gave up 4 bases and V 6 bases, and 8 bases lay outside the gene matches. The CDR3 nucleotides are TGTGCCAGCAGTCCTAGCGGGGTCGCGGCAGATACGCAGTATTTT. Amino acids: CASSPSGVAADTQYF.